This is a list of T cell receptor beta chains from one sample in a study of blood T cell repertoires in COVID-19. The assay was immunoSEQ multiplex PCR, and TCRdb's table has in-frame clones only and misses some. The table records fewer than 500,000 clones, 75% to 90% of them present only once. Sequences were obtained from PBMCs or T cells enriched from blood (not recorded which). These receptor sequences come from a woman under 30 who had recovered from COVID-19. CDR3s include the opening cysteine and the closing phenylalanine or tryptophan. The D gene is left open where the match is weak. Only some rows state a clone size, as once, few, many or a class for expanded clones.

J: TRBJ1-1
size: NA
V: TRBV6-5
D: NA
CDR3: CASKQMNTEAFF
DNA: TGTGCCAGCAAACAGATGAACACTGAAGCTTTCTTT

J: TRBJ1-5
size: once
V: TRBV28
D: TRBD1
CDR3: CASSLAGQLNQPQHF
DNA: TGTGCCAGCAGTTTGGCGGGACAGCTCAATCAGCCCCAGCATTTT

J: TRBJ2-2
size: NA
V: TRBV5-1
D: TRBD1
CDR3: CASSLAPGQGGELFF
DNA: TGCGCCAGCAGCTTGGCCCCGGGACAGGGCGGGGAGCTGTTTTTT

J: TRBJ2-5
size: NA
V: TRBV6-5
D: NA
CDR3: CASSYQGWETQYF
DNA: TGTGCCAGCAGTTATCAGGGTTGGGAGACCCAGTACTTC

J: TRBJ1-2
size: NA
V: TRBV19
D: TRBD1
CDR3: CASSMYTGTVDGYTF
DNA: TGTGCCAGTAGTATGTATACCGGGACAGTCGATGGCTACACCTTC

J: TRBJ2-7
size: NA
V: TRBV28
D: TRBD1
CDR3: CASSFYRGHTYEQYF
DNA: TGTGCCAGCAGTTTCTATAGGGGGCATACCTACGAGCAGTACTTC

J: TRBJ1-3
size: NA
V: TRBV15
D: NA
CDR3: CATSRGKGPGNTIYF
DNA: TGTGCCACCAGCAGAGGGAAGGGGCCAGGAAACACCATATATTTT

J: TRBJ2-4
size: NA
V: TRBV5-8
D: TRBD2
CDR3: CASSYGGAAKNIQYF
DNA: TGTGCCAGCAGCTACGGGGGGGCGGCCAAAAACATTCAGTACTTC

J: TRBJ1-5
size: NA
V: TRBV7-9
D: TRBD1
CDR3: CASSLGTGDNQPQHF
DNA: TGTGCCAGCAGCTTAGGGACAGGGGACAATCAGCCCCAGCATTTT

J: TRBJ1-5
size: NA
V: TRBV2
D: NA
CDR3: CASRAGPNSNQPQHF
DNA: TGTGCCAGCAGGGCGGGCCCGAATAGCAATCAGCCCCAGCATTTT

J: TRBJ1-2
size: NA
V: TRBV4-1
D: TRBD1
CDR3: CASSPHGTGVTNYGYTF
DNA: TGCGCCAGCAGCCCCCACGGGACAGGGGTAACTAACTATGGCTACACCTTC

J: TRBJ1-5
size: NA
V: TRBV19
D: TRBD1
CDR3: CASSLTGDDQPQHF
DNA: TGTGCCAGTAGCCTTACAGGGGACGATCAGCCCCAGCATTTT

J: TRBJ1-1
size: NA
V: TRBV12-3/TRBV12-4
D: NA
CDR3: CASSFTGLEAFF
DNA: TGTGCCAGCAGTTTTACAGGGCTGGAAGCTTTCTTT

J: TRBJ2-2
size: NA
V: TRBV5-6
D: NA
CDR3: CASRAIGVTDTGELFF
DNA: TGTGCCAGCAGAGCTATAGGGGTGACAGACACCGGGGAGCTGTTTTTT

J: TRBJ2-7
size: NA
V: TRBV14
D: TRBD2
CDR3: CASSLSSSGGLSYEQYF
DNA: TGTGCCAGCAGCCTGTCCAGTAGCGGGGGGTTATCCTACGAGCAGTACTTC

J: TRBJ1-5
size: NA
V: TRBV10-3
D: NA
CDR3: CAIKGVGQPQHF
DNA: TGTGCCATCAAAGGGGTAGGACAGCCCCAGCATTTT

J: TRBJ2-1
size: NA
V: TRBV10-1
D: NA
CDR3: CASRTGPGYEQFF
DNA: TGCGCCAGCAGGACAGGACCAGGGTATGAGCAGTTCTTC

J: TRBJ1-6
size: NA
V: TRBV5-1
D: NA
CDR3: CASSLDSSSYNSPLHF
DNA: TGCGCCAGCAGCTTGGACAGTAGCTCCTATAATTCACCCCTCCACTTT

J: TRBJ1-2
size: NA
V: TRBV27
D: NA
CDR3: CASSLTRGYGYTF
DNA: TGTGCCAGCAGTTTAACCCGGGGGTACGGCTACACCTTC

J: TRBJ1-2
size: NA
V: TRBV5-1
D: TRBD1
CDR3: CASSLGPSTGLGYGYTF
DNA: TGCGCCAGCAGCTTGGGCCCCTCGACAGGGCTGGGCTATGGCTACACCTTC

J: TRBJ2-7
size: NA
V: TRBV14
D: NA
CDR3: CASSRSVAYEQYF
DNA: TGTGCCAGCAGTCGAAGCGTAGCCTACGAGCAGTACTTC

J: TRBJ1-5
size: NA
V: TRBV27
D: TRBD1
CDR3: CASSLSQGGNQPQHF
DNA: TGTGCCAGCAGTTTAAGCCAGGGGGGTAATCAGCCCCAGCATTTT

J: TRBJ1-1
size: NA
V: TRBV2
D: NA
CDR3: CASSTQGFRNTEAFF
DNA: TGTGCCAGCAGTACACAGGGTTTCCGGAACACTGAAGCTTTCTTT

J: TRBJ1-6
size: NA
V: TRBV6-5
D: NA
CDR3: CASTGSYNSPLHF
DNA: TGTGCCAGCACGGGCTCCTATAATTCACCCCTCCACTTT

J: TRBJ1-1
size: NA
V: TRBV23-1
D: NA
CDR3: CASSLGDSMFCSAEAFF
DNA: TGCGCCAGCAGTCTCGGGGATTCTATGTTTTGTAGCGCTGAAGCTTTCTTT

J: TRBJ1-4
size: NA
V: TRBV3-1/TRBV3-2
D: TRBD1
CDR3: CASRRKGAHATNEKLFF
DNA: TGTGCCAGCCGACGGAAGGGGGCCCATGCAACTAATGAAAAACTGTTTTTT

J: TRBJ2-7
size: NA
V: TRBV7-9
D: NA
CDR3: CASTTQGLGPYEQYF
DNA: TGTGCCAGCACCACGCAGGGATTGGGTCCTTACGAGCAGTACTTC

J: TRBJ2-5
size: NA
V: TRBV10-3
D: NA
CDR3: CATRGTAPQETQYF
DNA: TGTGCCACCCGGGGGACGGCGCCTCAAGAGACCCAGTACTTC

J: TRBJ1-6
size: NA
V: TRBV6-5
D: TRBD1
CDR3: CASSYAGGNSPLHF
DNA: TGTGCCAGCAGTTATGCAGGGGGGAATTCACCCCTCCACTTT

J: TRBJ1-3
size: NA
V: TRBV28
D: NA
CDR3: CASSPPTEGNTIYF
DNA: TGTGCCAGCAGTCCGCCGACAGAGGGAAACACCATATATTTT

J: TRBJ2-3
size: NA
V: TRBV2
D: NA
CDR3: CASSEGTTSTDTQYF
DNA: TGTGCCAGCAGTGAAGGGACAACTAGCACAGATACGCAGTATTTT

J: TRBJ2-7
size: NA
V: TRBV5-8
D: NA
CDR3: CASRGAIPFIGQYF
DNA: TGTGCCAGCAGGGGCGCGATCCCATTTATAGGGCAGTACTTC

J: TRBJ2-3
size: NA
V: TRBV7-2
D: NA
CDR3: CASSLVQGTTDTQYF
DNA: TGTGCCAGCAGCTTAGTTCAGGGTACGACAGATACGCAGTATTTT

J: TRBJ2-2
size: NA
V: TRBV11-3
D: NA
CDR3: CASSLIPLTGELFF
DNA: TGTGCCAGCAGCTTAATCCCCCTCACCGGGGAGCTGTTTTTT

J: TRBJ2-5
size: NA
V: TRBV11-2
D: NA
CDR3: CASSPRSPRQETQYF
DNA: TGTGCCAGCAGCCCGAGGAGTCCACGACAAGAGACCCAGTACTTC

J: TRBJ2-1
size: NA
V: TRBV4-1
D: TRBD2
CDR3: CASRQIAGGREQFF
DNA: TGCGCCAGCAGGCAGATAGCGGGGGGGCGCGAGCAGTTCTTC

J: TRBJ2-1
size: many
V: TRBV4-1
D: NA
CDR3: CASSQSQREFSYNEQFF
DNA: TGCGCCAGCAGCCAATCCCAAAGGGAGTTCTCCTACAATGAGCAGTTCTTC

J: TRBJ2-2
size: NA
V: TRBV3-1/TRBV3-2
D: NA
CDR3: CASSAREPGELFF
DNA: TGTGCCAGCAGCGCCAGGGAACCCGGGGAGCTGTTTTTT

J: TRBJ2-7
size: NA
V: TRBV5-1
D: NA
CDR3: CASSLGARDYEQYF
DNA: TGCGCCAGCAGCTTAGGGGCTAGAGACTACGAGCAGTACTTC

J: TRBJ2-1
size: NA
V: TRBV28
D: TRBD2
CDR3: CASTPRGGGTAVQFF
DNA: TGTGCCAGCACCCCACGCGGGGGGGGGACCGCAGTGCAGTTCTTC

J: TRBJ2-3
size: once
V: TRBV28
D: NA
CDR3: CAIEPSGTDTQYF
DNA: TGTGCCATCGAGCCATCGGGAACAGATACGCAGTATTTT

J: TRBJ2-1
size: NA
V: TRBV5-6
D: NA
CDR3: CASSLGAGIFGNEQFF
DNA: TGTGCCAGCAGCTTGGGGGCGGGTATTTTTGGCAATGAGCAGTTCTTC

J: TRBJ2-5
size: NA
V: TRBV7-2
D: NA
CDR3: CASSQVGGQETQYF
DNA: TGTGCCAGCAGCCAGGTGGGCGGGCAAGAGACCCAGTACTTC

J: TRBJ2-5
size: NA
V: TRBV5-1
D: TRBD2
CDR3: CASSRGGQETQYF
DNA: TGCGCCAGCAGCCGGGGGGGCCAAGAGACCCAGTACTTC

J: TRBJ2-1
size: NA
V: TRBV13
D: NA
CDR3: CASSLEFGLNEQFF
DNA: TGTGCCAGCAGCTTGGAGTTTGGATTGAATGAGCAGTTCTTC

J: TRBJ1-2
size: NA
V: TRBV9
D: NA
CDR3: CASSQEPVGGTYYGYTF
DNA: TGTGCCAGCAGCCAAGAGCCGGTGGGGGGGACATACTATGGCTACACCTTC

J: TRBJ1-1
size: NA
V: TRBV6-5
D: NA
CDR3: CASSPREGETEAFF
DNA: TGTGCCAGCAGCCCCCGAGAAGGGGAAACTGAAGCTTTCTTT

J: TRBJ2-7
size: NA
V: TRBV7-8
D: NA
CDR3: CASSLSLATYEQYF
DNA: TGTGCCAGCAGCTTAAGCCTTGCCACCTACGAGCAGTACTTC

J: TRBJ1-1
size: NA
V: TRBV5-8
D: TRBD1
CDR3: CASSLFFAGGNTEAFF
DNA: TGTGCCAGCAGCTTGTTTTTCGCAGGGGGGAACACTGAAGCTTTCTTT

J: TRBJ2-5
size: NA
V: TRBV7-5
D: NA
CDR3: CARSLAGGVETQYF
DNA: TGTGCCAGAAGCTTAGCGGGGGGCGTGGAGACCCAGTACTTC

J: TRBJ1-2
size: NA
V: TRBV2
D: TRBD1
CDR3: CASSAGQVFSSPF
DNA: TGTGCCAGCAGCGCGGGACAGGTATTTAGTTCCCCCTTC

J: TRBJ2-7
size: NA
V: TRBV1
D: NA
CDR3: CTSSQGTSGVFRQYF
DNA: TGCACCAGCAGCCAGGGGACTAGCGGGGTATTCAGGCAGTACTTC